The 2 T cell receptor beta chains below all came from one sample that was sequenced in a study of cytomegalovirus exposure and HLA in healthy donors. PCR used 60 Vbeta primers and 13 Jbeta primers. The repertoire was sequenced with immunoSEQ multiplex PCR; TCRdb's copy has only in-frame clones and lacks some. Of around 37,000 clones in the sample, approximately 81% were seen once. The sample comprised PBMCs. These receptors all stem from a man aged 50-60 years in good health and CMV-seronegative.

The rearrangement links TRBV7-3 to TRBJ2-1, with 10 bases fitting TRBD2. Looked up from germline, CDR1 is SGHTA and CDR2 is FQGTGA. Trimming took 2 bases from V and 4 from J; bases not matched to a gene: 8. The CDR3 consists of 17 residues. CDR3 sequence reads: CASSLGAGLADYNEQFF. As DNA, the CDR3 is TGTGCCAGCAGCTTAGGGGCAGGACTAGCGGATTACAATGAGCAGTTCTTC.

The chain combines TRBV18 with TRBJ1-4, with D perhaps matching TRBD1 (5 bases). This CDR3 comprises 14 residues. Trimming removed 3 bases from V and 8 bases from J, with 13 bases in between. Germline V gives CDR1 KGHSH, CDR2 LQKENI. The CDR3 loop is CASSPGLTEEKLFF. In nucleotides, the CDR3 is TGTGCCAGCTCACCGGGGCTGACCGAGGAAAAACTGTTTTTT.